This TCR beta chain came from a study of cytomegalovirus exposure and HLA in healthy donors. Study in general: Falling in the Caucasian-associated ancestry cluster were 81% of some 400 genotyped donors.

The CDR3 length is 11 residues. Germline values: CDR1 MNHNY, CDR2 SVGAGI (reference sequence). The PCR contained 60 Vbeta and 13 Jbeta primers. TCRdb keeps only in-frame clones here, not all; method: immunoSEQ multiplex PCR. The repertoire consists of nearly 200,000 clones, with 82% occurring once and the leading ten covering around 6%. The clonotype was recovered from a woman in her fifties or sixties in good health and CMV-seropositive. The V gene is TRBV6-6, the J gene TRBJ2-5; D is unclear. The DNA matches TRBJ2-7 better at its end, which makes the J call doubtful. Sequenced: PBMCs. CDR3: CASSKSYEQYF. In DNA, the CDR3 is TGTGCCAGCAGTAAGTCCTACGAGCAGTACTTC.